A selection of T cell receptor beta chains follows, all from one sample in a study of molecular identifiers for immune sequencing clone quantification. TCRdb passed the PCR reads through MiXCR, listing each CDR3 protein once. This repertoire shows over 60,000 distinct CDR3 sequences, under 20% found once; its top ten account for more than 1.3%. The material sequenced was naive CD8+ T cells from blood, with Jurkat cell RNA spiked in. All receptors derive from a human donor in good health. Some libraries in this study had Jurkat cell RNA spiked in. The CDR3 runs from the conserved cysteine through the conserved F or W. The order of the fields is V gene, D gene, J gene, clone size, CDR3 protein, CDR3 DNA. The D gene is left open where the match is weak. Clone size, where shown, is once, few, many, or a class for clones that have expanded.

TRBV9	TRBD2	TRBJ2-3	many	CASSVGIGAGGTDTQYF	TGTGCCAGCAGCGTAGGAATCGGAGCGGGAGGCACAGATACGCAGTATTTT
TRBV27	TRBD1	TRBJ2-2	many	CASSLTGQGAITGELFF	TGTGCCAGCAGTTTAACGGGTCAGGGGGCTATCACCGGGGAGCTGTTTTTT
TRBV30	-	TRBJ1-2	many	CAWSAEPGVENGYTF	TGTGCCTGGAGCGCCGAGCCAGGGGTAGAAAATGGCTACACCTTC
TRBV19	-	TRBJ2-7	-	CASSAGLSYEQYF	TGTGCCAGTAGTGCGGGGCTTTCCTACGAGCAGTACTTC
TRBV21-1	-	TRBJ1-1	few	CASRGGRVSNTEAFF	TGTGCCAGCCGAGGGGGCAGGGTTTCGAACACTGAAGCTTTCTTT
TRBV4-3	-	TRBJ2-7	many	CASSQDVSYEQYF	TGCGCCAGCAGCCAAGACGTTTCCTACGAGCAGTACTTC
TRBV4-2	-	TRBJ2-1	few	CASSPYNQGSSYNEQFF	TGTGCCAGCAGCCCGTATAACCAAGGAAGCTCCTACAATGAGCAGTTCTTC
TRBV5-5	-	TRBJ2-1	many	CASSLISPSYNEQFF	TGTGCCAGCAGCTTAATCTCCCCATCCTACAATGAGCAGTTCTTC
TRBV3-1	TRBD1	TRBJ1-1	many	CASSRTGQGNSEAFF	TGTGCCAGCAGCCGGACTGGACAGGGTAACTCTGAAGCTTTCTTT
TRBV24-1	-	TRBJ2-1	few	CATSADLGDRGLEQFF	TGTGCCACCTCCGCCGATCTGGGGGATCGGGGTTTGGAGCAGTTCTTC
TRBV27	TRBD1	TRBJ2-6	many	CASSLPGQGVGANVLTF	TGTGCCAGCAGTTTACCGGGACAGGGGGTTGGGGCCAACGTCCTGACTTTC
TRBV7-8	TRBD1	TRBJ2-7	-	CASGVGQGYEQYF	TGTGCCAGCGGCGTCGGACAGGGCTACGAGCAGTACTTC
TRBV7-2	-	TRBJ1-2	few	CASSLVFDGDYGYTF	TGTGCCAGCAGCTTAGTTTTCGATGGAGACTATGGCTACACCTTC
TRBV12-3/TRBV12-4	TRBD1	TRBJ1-1	-	CATKPETGVEAFF	TGTGCCACCAAGCCTGAAACAGGGGTTGAAGCTTTCTTT
TRBV6-5	-	TRBJ1-2	few	CASSWGGGLYGYTF	TGTGCCAGCAGCTGGGGGGGGGGACTCTATGGCTACACCTTC
TRBV9	-	TRBJ2-7	many	CASSADPSRPGFYEQYF	TGTGCCAGCAGCGCCGACCCAAGTAGGCCAGGATTCTACGAGCAGTACTTC
TRBV5-6	TRBD2	TRBJ2-1	many	CASSLVGGSHNEQFF	TGTGCCAGCAGCTTGGTGGGCGGGAGTCACAATGAGCAGTTCTTC
TRBV19	-	TRBJ1-2	few	CASSPDIMGLNYGYTF	TGTGCCAGTAGTCCCGATATAATGGGGCTGAACTATGGCTACACCTTC
TRBV5-1	TRBD1	TRBJ1-6	many	CASSADRVSPLHF	TGCGCCAGCAGCGCCGACAGGGTTTCACCCCTCCACTTT
TRBV2	-	TRBJ2-1	-	CASSEVWLSYNEQFF	TGTGCCAGCAGTGAAGTTTGGCTAAGCTACAATGAGCAGTTCTTC
TRBV27	TRBD2	TRBJ2-3	-	CASSLVLAGEDTQYF	TGTGCCAGCAGTTTGGTGCTAGCGGGCGAAGATACGCAGTATTTT